This paragraph reports one T cell receptor (beta chain). What it recognizes is unknown. The donors were members of the roughly 120-subject validation cohort (separate from the roughly 670-subject first cohort). These data come from a study of cytomegalovirus exposure and HLA in healthy donors. Overall study: In a later analysis, the roughly 110 validation repertoires were reported to have used the same platform as the roughly 700 first-cohort repertoires.

The data were produced by immunoSEQ multiplex PCR, yet TCRdb's version contains in-frame clones alone and is incomplete. The data hold 200,000 or so clones, with approximately 80% observed a single time. Losses at the gene ends were 2 bases for V and 6 bases for J; bases not matched to a gene: 10. The CDR3 runs to 16 residues. The germline CDR1 and CDR2 sequences are SGHVS and FNYEAQ. Notes on the study in general: About 180 TCR beta chains were listed as cytomegalovirus-associated.

This sequence joins TRBV7-6 and TRBJ2-5, with TRBD2 matching 9 bases. The receptor's source is a man aged 18 to 30 in good health and CMV-seropositive. The specimen sequenced was PBMCs. CDR3 amino acids: CASSLRAGGPVKTQYF. CDR3 nucleotides: TGTGCCAGCAGCTTACGGGCGGGAGGGCCGGTAAAGACCCAGTACTTC.